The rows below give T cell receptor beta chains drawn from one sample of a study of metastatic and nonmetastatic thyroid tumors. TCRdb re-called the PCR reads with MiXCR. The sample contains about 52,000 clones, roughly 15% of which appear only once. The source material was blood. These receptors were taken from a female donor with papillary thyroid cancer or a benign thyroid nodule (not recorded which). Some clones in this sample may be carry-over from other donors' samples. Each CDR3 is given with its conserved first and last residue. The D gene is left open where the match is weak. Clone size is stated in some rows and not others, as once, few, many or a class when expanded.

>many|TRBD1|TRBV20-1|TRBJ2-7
TGCAGTGCTAGAGCCTCGGGACAGGGGCACGGGAATAGGTACGAGCAGTACTTC
CSARASGQGHGNRYEQYF
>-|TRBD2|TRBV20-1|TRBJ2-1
TGCAGTGCTACTTTGGTAGCGGGAGCCCCCCACCTTTACAATGAGCAGTTCTTC
CSATLVAGAPHLYNEQFF
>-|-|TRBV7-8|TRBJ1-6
TGTGCCAGCAGCTTACCGGACCGCCGGGGTGCCCTTCACTTT
CASSLPDRRGALHF
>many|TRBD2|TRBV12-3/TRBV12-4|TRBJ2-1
TGTGCCAGCAGTACAGGACTAGCGGGAGGGCCGGGTGAGCAGTTCTTC
CASSTGLAGGPGEQFF
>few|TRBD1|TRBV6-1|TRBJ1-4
TGTGCCAGCAGCCAGACAGGGGCGAGTGAAAAACTGTTTTTT
CASSQTGASEKLFF
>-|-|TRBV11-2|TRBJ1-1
TGTGCCAGCAGCTTGTCAGGACCCACTGAAGCTTTCTTT
CASSLSGPTEAFF
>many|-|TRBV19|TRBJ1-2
TGTGCCAGTAGTACCCAGGGACACCTCAGACAAGGGAACACCTTC
CASSTQGHLRQGNTF
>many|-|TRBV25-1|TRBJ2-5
TGCGCCTCCCAGGGTGTGGAGACCCAGTACTTC
CASQGVETQYF
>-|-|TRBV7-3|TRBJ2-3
TGTGCCAGCACCGGAGGGGCCAGTGATACGCAGTATTTT
CASTGGASDTQYF
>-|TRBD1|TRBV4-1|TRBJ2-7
TGCGCCAGCAGCGTCCTACCGGGACAGGGTTCCTACGAGCAGTACTTC
CASSVLPGQGSYEQYF
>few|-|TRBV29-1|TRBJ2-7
TGCAGCGTCCGGGTCCTACTACCCTACGAGCAGTACTTC
CSVRVLLPYEQYF
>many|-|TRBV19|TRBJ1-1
TGTGCCAGTAGTGTGAAAACGAACACTGAAGCTTTCTTT
CASSVKTNTEAFF
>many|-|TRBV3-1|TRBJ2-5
TGTGCCAGCAGCCAATTTGGGTACCAAGAGACCCAGTACTTC
CASSQFGYQETQYF
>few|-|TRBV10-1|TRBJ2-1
TGCGCCAGCAGTGTCGTGGGGTACAATGAGCAGTTCTTC
CASSVVGYNEQFF
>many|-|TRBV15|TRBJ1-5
TGTGCCACCAGTCGGTGGGCAGGACGTAGAGGCAATCAGCCCCAGCATTTT
CATSRWAGRRGNQPQHF
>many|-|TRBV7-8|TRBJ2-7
TGTGCCAGCAGCCCCCAAACGACAGGTACCTACGAGCAGTACTTC
CASSPQTTGTYEQYF
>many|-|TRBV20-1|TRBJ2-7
TGCAGTGGCTCGTTTCCCCGCGCAGGGAGAAGCTCCTACGAGCAGTACTTC
CSGSFPRAGRSSYEQYF
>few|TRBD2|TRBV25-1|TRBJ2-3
TGTGCCAGCAGTCGGCTAGCGGGAGATTTTGGCACAGATACGCAGTATTTT
CASSRLAGDFGTDTQYF
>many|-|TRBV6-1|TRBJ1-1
TGTGCCAGCAGAACACAGGAAGCTGAAGCTTTCTTT
CASRTQEAEAFF
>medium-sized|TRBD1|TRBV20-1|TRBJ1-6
TGCAGTGCTAGAGTTGGGGGACAGAATAATTCACCCCTCCACTTT
CSARVGGQNNSPLHF